This is a list of T cell receptor beta chains from one sample in a study of human T cells and chemical hapten exposure. TCRdb fed the RACE reads into MiXCR, producing one record per CDR3 protein. The data hold under 300,000 distinct CDR3 sequences, with 7.5% to 10% observed a single time. Source: whole blood, taken in connection with sensitization to the hapten diphenylcyclopropenone (DPC). The receptors here all came from a woman aged 40 to 50 with alopecia areata. Some clones in this sample may be carry-over from other donors' samples. Both conserved end residues are part of each CDR3. Each record gives: D gene, J gene, V gene, clone size, CDR3 protein, CDR3 DNA. A D gene is named only where the DNA matches it firmly. For some rows the clone size is stated as once, few or many, or as a class when expanded; others skip it.

-,TRBJ1-5,TRBV10-3,-,CAISEGSLNQPQHF,TGTGCCATCAGTGAGGGCAGCCTCAATCAGCCCCAGCATTTT
-,TRBJ2-2,TRBV21-1,-,CASSPPRASGSHIGAGELFF,TGTGCCAGCAGCCCCCCTCGGGCTAGCGGGAGTCATATAGGAGCCGGGGAGCTGTTTTTT
TRBD1,TRBJ2-5,TRBV5-1,many,CASSTTGQGIYETQYF,TGCGCCAGCAGCACGACGGGACAGGGGATTTACGAGACCCAGTACTTC
-,TRBJ1-1,TRBV20-1,few,CSALPLGRENTEAFF,TGCAGTGCCCTACCTCTTGGCAGGGAGAACACTGAAGCTTTCTTT
-,TRBJ2-1,TRBV20-1,-,CSARDTAAYNEQFF,TGCAGTGCTAGGGATACAGCGGCCTACAATGAGCAGTTCTTC
-,TRBJ2-1,TRBV7-9,many,CASSLRGGNEQFF,TGTGCCAGCAGCTTAAGGGGCGGCAATGAGCAGTTCTTC
TRBD2,TRBJ2-3,TRBV7-2,many,CASSLMGGTDTQYF,TGTGCCAGCAGCTTAATGGGAGGGACAGATACGCAGTATTTT
-,TRBJ1-2,TRBV10-3,-,CAISERNGYTF,TGTGCCATCAGTGAACGGAATGGCTACACCTTC
TRBD2,TRBJ2-3,TRBV7-3,-,CASSLGLAGRPLYF,TGTGCCAGCAGTCTGGGACTAGCGGGGAGGCCCCTGTATTTT
TRBD1,TRBJ1-5,TRBV29-1,-,CSVGGQRNQPQHF,TGCAGCGTTGGGGGACAGCGGAATCAGCCCCAGCATTTT
-,TRBJ1-2,TRBV12-3/TRBV12-4,few,CASSRSYGYTF,TGTGCCAGCAGTCGGAGCTATGGCTACACCTTC
TRBD2,TRBJ2-3,TRBV5-1,-,CASRRTSGTGIYTQYF,TGCGCCAGCAGGAGGACTAGCGGGACAGGGATTTATACGCAGTATTTT
-,TRBJ2-5,TRBV7-2,many,CASSLRGDETQYF,TGTGCCAGCAGCTTAAGGGGGGACGAGACCCAGTACTTC
-,TRBJ2-2,TRBV10-3,-,CAISQNTGELFF,TGTGCCATCAGTCAGAACACCGGGGAGCTGTTTTTT
TRBD2,TRBJ2-1,TRBV5-1,-,CASSLAPSGQYNEQFF,TGCGCCAGCAGCTTGGCGCCTAGCGGGCAATACAATGAGCAGTTCTTC
-,TRBJ2-1,TRBV5-1,many,CASSSDSSYNEQFF,TGCGCCAGCAGCTCCGACTCCTCCTACAATGAGCAGTTCTTC
-,TRBJ1-5,TRBV20-1,-,CSASKAYSNQPQHF,TGCAGTGCTAGTAAAGCGTATAGCAATCAGCCCCAGCATTTT
TRBD2,TRBJ2-1,TRBV29-1,-,CSGGTGTSGQRSYNEQFF,TGCAGCGGCGGAACCGGGACTAGCGGACAGAGGTCCTACAATGAGCAGTTCTTC
-,TRBJ1-5,TRBV20-1,-,CSARTNRDTYNQPQHF,TGCAGTGCTAGAACTAACCGGGACACTTATAATCAGCCCCAGCATTTT
-,TRBJ2-1,TRBV28,many,CASSSRTESSYNEQFF,TGTGCCAGCAGTTCGCGGACGGAGAGCTCCTACAATGAGCAGTTCTTC
TRBD2,TRBJ2-2,TRBV20-1,few,CSASPKGLAGDRAGELFF,TGCAGTGCTAGTCCCAAGGGACTAGCGGGAGATCGGGCCGGGGAGCTGTTTTTT
-,TRBJ2-1,TRBV12-3/TRBV12-4,many,CASSLLANARRNEQFF,TGTGCCAGCAGTCTCCTCGCCAATGCGCGGAGAAATGAGCAGTTCTTC